This T cell receptor beta chain is from a study of blood T cell repertoires in COVID-19. Study summary: Some COVID-19 samples were acute and others convalescent; all came from the United States, Italy and Spain.

Germline CDR1 is MGHRA and CDR2 is YSYEKL. CDR3 length: 14 residues. The germline V and J ends were trimmed by 4 bases and 7 bases, with 16 bases remaining between them. Under the authors' procedure: Nucleated cell number was recorded as an estimate derived from reference gene primer amplification. Sequencing was performed with immunoSEQ multiplex PCR; in TCRdb, only in-frame clones are kept and a portion is missing. That table furnishes V, J and clone size, whereas the DNA furnished D and trimming. The repertoire has 150,000 to 200,000 clones, 80% to 90% of them found once; the top ten carry roughly 9.8%.

The sequenced sample was peripheral blood. The TCR sequence derives from a human donor with active or convalescent COVID-19. The donor label of this sample is uncertain. The chain links TRBV4-1 to TRBJ1-2, with D perhaps TRBD1 (6 bases). CDR3: CASSLGRGLGGYTF. The CDR3 DNA reads as TGCGCCAGCAGCCTTGGCAGGGGCTTGGGTGGCTACACCTTC.